The sequence of this TCR beta chain was determined in a study of cytotoxic CD8 clonotypes in ibrutinib-treated CLL. As for the study in general: Overall, around 25 responses were partial and 2 complete; following median about 69 months, about 15 patients stayed remitted and roughly twelve progressed.

Study conclusions and caveats: Once treatment began, public clonotypes, which were uncommon, contracted or stayed stable.

J lost 5 bases, V lost 8 bases, and 13 bases had no gene match. The CDR3 extends over 14 amino acids. Germline assignment: CDR1 SQVTM and CDR2 ANQGSEA. Target depth was 1 in 200,000 to 1 in 1 million T cells, about 10x per clonotype. Assay used: immunoSEQ multiplex PCR; TCRdb lists only in-frame clones, some missing. The sample lists some 150,000 clones, around three quarters seen once, with about 13% in the top ten. In the case of this clone: The antigen is undetermined.

This rearrangement joins TRBV29-1 to TRBJ2-5, with 8 nucleotides matching TRBD2. The sample was PBMCs, taken after 12 months of ibrutinib treatment. The TCR sequence derives from a human donor with chronic lymphocytic leukemia. In DNA, the CDR3 is TGCAGCACAGCCCGCGGGGGGACGGGGGAGACCCAGTACTTC. Encoded protein: CSTARGGTGETQYF.